Shown below are 7 T cell receptor beta chains from a single sample sequenced in a study of blood T cell repertoires in COVID-19. This table comes from immunoSEQ multiplex PCR, and its TCRdb copy is limited to in-frame clones, with some not included. The sample contains about 80,000 clones, around 78% of which appear only once. Sequenced input: peripheral blood. The receptors shown here come from a human donor in a cohort sampled during active COVID-19.

This rearrangement joins TRBV3-1 (or the pseudogene TRBV3-2) to TRBJ2-2, with D uncertain. The germline V gene encodes CDR1 LGHDT and CDR2 YNNKEL (reference sequence). Trimming removed 1 base from V and 2 bases from J, with 2 bases in between. The CDR3 sequence is 13 residues long. The CDR3 nucleotides read TGTGCCAGCAGCCAAGCAAACACCGGGGAGCTGTTTTTT. This codes for CASSQANTGELFF.

Of note for this clone: A read error may account for a junction end that differs from germline. The CDR3 spells CASSSGDGWSIGETQYF. The CDR3 coding sequence is TGTGCTAGCAGCTCAGGGGACGGTTGGTCTATTGGAGAGACCCAGTACTTC. The rearrangement joins TRBV7-7 to TRBJ2-5, with a tentative D call TRBD1 (6 bases). This CDR3 is 17 amino acids long. Looked up from germline, CDR1 is SSHAT and CDR2 is FNYEAQ (reference sequence).

The J gene is TRBJ2-4, the V gene TRBV5-4; D is perhaps TRBD1 (6 bases). Germline V lookup: CDR1 SGHNT, CDR2 YYREEE (reference sequence). The CDR3 loop spans 12 amino acids. Trimming removed 4 bases from V and 6 bases from J, with 8 bases in between. As DNA, the CDR3 is TGTGCCAGCAGCATACAGGGAAACATTCAGTACTTC. It codes for CASSIQGNIQYF.

V usage is TRBV5-1 and J usage is TRBJ1-1, with a weak D call TRBD1 (6 bases). The germline V gene encodes CDR1 SGHRS and CDR2 YFSETQ. The CDR3 spans 13 residues. V was trimmed by 4 bases and J by 8 bases, leaving 15 bases between them. As DNA, the CDR3 is TGCGCCAGCAGCCCAGAACAGGGTGTAGAAGCTTTCTTT. Translation: CASSPEQGVEAFF.

This clone was found a few times. The V call is TRBV7-9, the J call TRBJ2-7, with 8 positions matching TRBD1. Looked up from germline, CDR1 is SEHNR and CDR2 is FQNEAQ (reference sequence). V lost 4 bases and J lost 5; bases outside the gene matches: 4. The CDR3 runs 13 residues. The CDR3 bases are TGTGCCAGCAGCTCAGGGGGCGCGAACGAGCAGTACTTC. Translated: CASSSGGANEQYF. Looking up the rest from reference TRBV7-9 and TRBJ2-7 gives the full variable domain: DTGVSQNPRHKITKRGQNVTFRCDPISEHNRLYWYRQTLGQGPEFLTYFQNEAQLEKSRLLSDRFSAERPKGSFSTLEIQRTEQGDSAMYLCASSSGGANEQYFGPGTRLTVT.

The rearrangement uses TRBV11-3 and TRBJ2-7, with TRBD2 matching 7 bases. Trimming cost V 3 bases and J 0 bases; bases outside gene matches: 14. Germline CDR1 and CDR2: SGHNT and YENEEA. The CDR3 totals 18 residues. CDR3 sequence (DNA): TGTGCCAGCAGCTTCGCTAGGGGCATAGCGGGCTACTCCTACGAGCAGTACGTC. Translated, it gives CASSFARGIAGYSYEQYV.

The chain has TRBV4-3 and TRBJ1-2; D possibly corresponds to TRBD1 (5 bases). Per germline, CDR1 LGHNA and CDR2 YSLEER. V was cut by 0 bases and J by 0 bases, with 20 bases left in between. The CDR3 length is 19 residues. The CDR3 nucleotides are TGCGCCAGCAGCCAAGATTACGTAACATTGGGAGGGGCTAACTATGGCTACACCTTC. It yields the protein CASSQDYVTLGGANYGYTF.